The following is a TCR beta chain sequence with its context. As yet, its antigen is unknown. This specimen comes from a study of T cells expressing NK-cell markers. As for the study in general: Underlying the TCR beta repertoires were sorted CD3+CD56+NKG2C+, CD3+CD56+NKG2C- and CD3+CD56-NKG2C+ T cells.

Broader study findings: In a few donors, dominant clonotypes made up about 28.3-65% of CD3+CD56-NKG2C+ cells. Five or six donors showed dominant NKG2C+ clonotypes comprising about 1.0-8% of their CD8+ T cells.

The CDR3 extends over 15 amino acids. TCRdb re-called the 5' RACE reads; one entry per CDR3 protein, DNA not given. The specimen's table records approximately 420,000 distinct CDR3 sequences. The J gene is TRBJ2-7, the V gene TRBV12-3 or TRBV12-4; absent DNA, TCRdb's TRBD1 call cannot be checked. The clonotype comes from a woman aged 45-65 years in good health. Sequenced material: blood T cells: a sorted CD56 or NKG2C T cell subset, CD4+ or CD8+ T cells, or bulk PBMC T cells (not recorded which). The CDR3 region is CASSLVGAMGYEQYF.